This T cell receptor (beta chain) was captured in a study of Ad26.COV2.S vaccination and SARS-CoV-2 variants. The overall study: Participant was drawn from the COV1001 Ad26.COV2.S trial arm.

V was trimmed by 3 bases and J by 1 base, leaving 13 bases between them. Germline loops: CDR1 LNHDA, CDR2 SQIVND (reference sequence). The CDR3 consists of 15 residues. About this clone itself: Its matching antigen is unknown.

The treatment: about 20 received Ad26.COV2.S at low or high dose, single or two shots; several received placebo; per-sample allocation not given. Sampling was performed 63 days after the first vaccine or placebo injection. TCRdb's table, derived via immunoSEQ multiplex PCR, lists solely in-frame clones and lacks some. Seen here are hundreds of thousands of clones, approximately 90% observed once, and the top ten hold 6.4%. General study results and limits: Non-spike TCR breadth showed similarity between vaccine and placebo recipients.

The rearrangement links TRBV19 to TRBJ2-7; D is perhaps TRBD2 (6 bases). Here the sequenced sample was peripheral blood, taken in a trial of Ad26.COV2.S vaccine versus placebo. This clonotype was sampled from a person aged 18-60 years who received the Ad26.COV2.S COVID-19 vaccine or a placebo. The CDR3 coding sequence is TGTGCCAGTAGTATCTCCGGGACTGGGTCCTACGAGCAGTACTTC. It yields the protein CASSISGTGSYEQYF.